The 11 T cell receptor beta chains below come from one sample, sequenced in a study of blood T cell repertoires in COVID-19. Libraries were prepared by immunoSEQ multiplex PCR; TCRdb keeps only in-frame clonotypes and omits some of them. This table has approximately 170,000 clones, roughly nine tenths appearing once. The sequenced sample was peripheral blood. Every receptor here comes from a woman in her 70s with acute or convalescent COVID-19.

The chain employs TRBV14 and TRBJ1-6; TRBD1 matches at 7 bases. The junction had 6 bases not matched to a gene; V was cut back by 3 bases and J by 4 bases. CDR1 and CDR2 from the germline V gene are SGHDN and FVKESK. This CDR3 contains 16 residues. CDR3 residues: CASSQGQLVYNSPLHF. DNA of the CDR3: TGTGCCAGCAGCCAGGGACAGCTCGTGTATAATTCACCCCTCCACTTT.

The rearrangement links TRBV28 to TRBJ2-3, with TRBD1 matching over 7 bases. Losses at the gene ends were 8 bases for V and 2 bases for J; bases not matched to a gene: 13. The CDR3 extends over 16 amino acids. CDR1 is MDHEN and CDR2 is SYDVKM in the germline V gene. The CDR3 nucleotides are TGTGCCAGCTACGGGACAGTAAATCGATACACAGATACGCAGTATTTT. Protein sequence: CASYGTVNRYTDTQYF.

The genes are TRBV28 and TRBJ2-3, with 12 bases identical to TRBD2. The CDR3 covers 15 residues. Germline V gene sequence: CDR1 MDHEN, CDR2 SYDVKM. With 6 bases clipped from V and 6 bases from J, the junction kept 7 bases outside the gene matches. The CDR3 region has the DNA TGTGCCAGCAGCACCAGACTAGCGGGAGAGGATACGCAGTATTTT. It specifies CASSTRLAGEDTQYF.

The V and J genes are TRBV9 and TRBJ2-7; 7 nucleotides agree with TRBD2. Losses at the gene ends were 4 bases for V and 2 bases for J; bases not matched to a gene: 9. This CDR3 spans 15 amino acids. The germline CDR1 and CDR2 sequences are SGDLS and YYNGEE. The chain's CDR3 is CASSPRASGTYEQYF. As DNA, the CDR3 is TGTGCCAGCAGCCCGAGGGCTAGCGGAACCTACGAGCAGTACTTC.

The chain combines TRBV6-2 or TRBV6-3 with TRBJ1-5; D unclear. The germline gives CDR1 MNHEY, CDR2 SVGEGT. The V end lost 6 bases, the J end lost 1 base, and 13 bases lay between the germline ends. The CDR3 totals 15 residues. The chain's CDR3 is CASSRTGASNQPQHF. CDR3 coding DNA: TGTGCCAGCAGCCGGACGGGAGCAAGCAATCAGCCCCAGCATTTT.

The chain is built from TRBV2 and TRBJ1-2; D gene unclear. Trimming took off 7 bases at V and 4 bases at J, with 7 bases between the two ends. Looked up from germline, CDR1 is SNHLY and CDR2 is FYNNEI. This CDR3 is built from 11 residues. The CDR3 nucleotides read TGTGCCAGCACTAATAGCTATGGCTACACCTTC. As protein: CASTNSYGYTF.

This rearrangement joins TRBV7-9 to TRBJ1-1, with unresolved D. The V gene's germline CDR1 is SEHNR and CDR2 FQNEAQ (reference sequence). Trimming shortened V by 2 bases and J by 7 bases, and 8 bases separated the two germline ends. This CDR3 is built from 12 residues. CDR3 DNA sequence: TGTGCCAGCAGCTTAACATCGAATGAAGCTTTCTTT. Amino acid sequence: CASSLTSNEAFF.

This chain connects TRBV28 to TRBJ2-7; 13 bases agree with TRBD2. This CDR3 region has 17 residues. Unmatched junction bases numbered 7, after V lost 2 bases and J lost 3 bases. Germline assignment: CDR1 MDHEN and CDR2 SYDVKM. The CDR3 region is CASSLITSGRVRYEQYF. For the CDR3, the DNA is TGTGCCAGCAGTTTAATTACTAGCGGGAGGGTTCGCTACGAGCAGTACTTC.

This chain links TRBV6-5 with TRBJ1-5; D might be TRBD1 (6 bases). The germline V and J ends were trimmed by 5 bases and 4 bases, with 15 bases remaining between them. Germline CDR1 and CDR2: MNHEY and SVGAGI. CDR3 length: 15 residues. CDR3 residues: CASSTQGQTNQPQHF. The CDR3 DNA reads as TGTGCCAGCAGTACGCAGGGACAAACAAATCAGCCCCAGCATTTT.

The chain recombines TRBV5-5 with TRBJ2-5; 11 bases align to TRBD2. CDR3 length: 15 residues. V was clipped by 4 bases and J by 10 bases; unmatched bases: 12. CDR1 SGHKS and CDR2 YYEKEE come from the germline V gene (reference sequence). The CDR3 sequence: CASSPVAGGAVGQYF. The CDR3 DNA sequence: TGTGCCAGCAGCCCTGTAGCGGGAGGGGCGGTGGGCCAGTACTTC.

The rearrangement links TRBV9 to TRBJ1-3, with a possible D match to TRBD1 (5 bases). V gave up 4 bases and J gave up 0 bases, with 17 bases separating them. Germline values: CDR1 SGDLS, CDR2 YYNGEE. The CDR3 is made up of 17 amino acids. The CDR3 is CASSPQTGFSSGNTIYF. CDR3 nucleotides: TGTGCCAGCAGCCCACAAACAGGTTTCAGCTCTGGAAACACCATATATTTT.